The clone carrying this T cell receptor (beta chain) was recorded once. Its antigen remains unknown. The sample is drawn from a study of CD8+CD57+ T cells in acquired aplastic anemia. In the study overall: Isolated CD4+ and CD8+ cells, once sorted, yielded DNA averaging about 3 ug. Healthy donor CD4+ cell samples had a mean of around 10 million reads. Findings of the study overall: Patients and controls shared some 30 CD8+ CDR3 sequences. Controls and patients did not differ significantly in CD8+ Simpson's diversity.

Profiling of TCR beta VDJ combinations and CDR3 sequences used genomic DNA as template. TCRdb analysed the reads with MiXCR anew, one entry per CDR3 protein. Counted here are a few hundred thousand distinct CDR3 sequences, 30% to 40% occurring once; the ten biggest clones make up 1.1%. CDR3 length equals 16 residues. Trimming took 2 bases from V and 1 from J, leaving 13 bases between them. In germline, CDR1 is MNHEY, CDR2 SMNVEV (reference sequence). The sample was sorted CD4+, CD8+, or CD8+CD57+ T cells (not recorded which) from PBMCs. The receptor was derived from a human donor in good health, serving as a control. The chain combines TRBV27 with TRBJ2-3, with D perhaps matching TRBD2 (6 bases). The CDR3 reads CASSLEGQRGTDTQYF. CDR3 bases: TGTGCCAGCAGTTTAGAGGGCCAGCGGGGCACAGATACGCAGTATTTT.